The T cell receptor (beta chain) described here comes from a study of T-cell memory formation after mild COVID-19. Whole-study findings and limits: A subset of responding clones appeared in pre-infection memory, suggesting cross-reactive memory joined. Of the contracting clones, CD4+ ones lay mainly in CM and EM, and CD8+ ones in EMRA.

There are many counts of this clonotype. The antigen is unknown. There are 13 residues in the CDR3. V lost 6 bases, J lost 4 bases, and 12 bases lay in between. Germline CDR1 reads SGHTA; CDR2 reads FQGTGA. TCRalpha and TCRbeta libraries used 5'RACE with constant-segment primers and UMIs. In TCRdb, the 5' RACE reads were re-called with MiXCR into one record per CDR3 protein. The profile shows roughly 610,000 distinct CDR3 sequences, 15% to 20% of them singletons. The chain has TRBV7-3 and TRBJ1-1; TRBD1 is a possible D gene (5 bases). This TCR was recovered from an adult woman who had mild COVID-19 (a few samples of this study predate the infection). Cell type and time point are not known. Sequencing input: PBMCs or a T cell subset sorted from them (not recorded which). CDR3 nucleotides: TGTGCCAGCAGTACCCAGGGAGGCACTGAAGCTTTCTTT. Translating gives CASSTQGGTEAFF.